This note documents a single T cell receptor beta chain sequence. Its specificity is unknown. The record originates from a study of T cell responses to AZD1222 COVID-19 vaccine. Study summary: Pooling covered second doses at about 4 or about 12 weeks. Study-level results: CD4 TCRs linked to vaccination spanned spike, dominating at 160-218 and 743-854. Baseline seropositivity occurred in only a handful of AZD1222 recipients. Unmutated variant regions are reportedly targeted by nearly half of spike-specific TCRs.

The table came from immunoSEQ multiplex PCR; TCRdb's copy has only in-frame clones and leaves some out. The sample gives some 200,000 clones, just over 90% of which show up once; 0.99% is in the top ten. Trimming shortened V by 4 bases and J by 5 bases, and 17 bases separated the two germline ends. The CDR3 contains 15 residues. Germline V lookup: CDR1 SNHLY, CDR2 FYNNEI. The receptor comes from an adult in good health. Here the sequenced sample was peripheral blood, taken on day 0 of AZD1222 vaccination. The chain has TRBV2 and TRBJ1-2, with D unresolved. CDR3 region: CASSAPLGTTYGYTF. The CDR3 nucleotides are TGTGCCAGCAGTGCACCCCTGGGAACCACATATGGCTACACCTTC.